These 24 T cell receptor beta chains were sequenced from one sample in a study of OX40 agonist ivuxolimab in advanced cancers. The data were produced by immunoSEQ multiplex PCR, yet TCRdb's version contains in-frame clones alone and is incomplete. The table has tens of thousands of clones, roughly 89% seen once. Sequencing was performed on CD4+ or CD8+ T cells sorted from blood, taken in a trial of the OX40 agonist ivuxolimab. The receptors come from an adult with an advanced solid tumor such as melanoma, head and neck, liver or kidney cancer.

The V call is TRBV29-1, the J call TRBJ2-2; perhaps D is TRBD1 or TRBD2 (6 bases each). The ends were cut back, 2 bases at V and 2 bases at J, with 9 bases in the middle. The CDR3 spans 14 residues. CDR1 and CDR2 from the germline V gene are SQVTM and ANQGSEA. The CDR3 spells CSVESGANTGELFF. As DNA, the CDR3 is TGCAGCGTTGAATCGGGGGCTAACACCGGGGAGCTGTTTTTT.

This clone was seen a single time. The rearrangement uses TRBV5-1 and TRBJ2-7, with D unclear. Deletions cut 2 bases from V and 3 bases from J, with 3 bases between. The length of the CDR3 is 11 residues. Germline-derived CDR1 and CDR2 are SGHRS and YFSETQ. The CDR3 here is CASSFLYEQYF. In DNA form, the CDR3 reads TGCGCCAGCAGCTTCCTCTACGAGCAGTACTTC.

This clone was detected only a few times. The V and J genes are TRBV5-1 and TRBJ2-6, with 8 bases fitting TRBD1. Trimming removed 4 bases from V and 4 bases from J; junction bases left unmatched: 4. Germline V gene sequence: CDR1 SGHRS, CDR2 YFSETQ. This CDR3 comprises 15 residues. The CDR3 coding sequence is TGCGCCAGCAGCCGGACAGGGACGGGGGCCAACGTCCTGACTTTC. Its translation is CASSRTGTGANVLTF.

This chain links TRBV18 with TRBJ2-2; TRBD2 matches at 12 bases. CDR3 length: 17 amino acids. Germline lookup yields CDR1 KGHSH and CDR2 LQKENI. J gave up 1 base and V 0 bases, and 0 bases lay outside the gene matches. Here the CDR3 DNA reads TGTGCCAGCTCACCACCGACTAGCGGGAGGAACACCGGGGAGCTGTTTTTT. Translated: CASSPPTSGRNTGELFF.

The rearrangement joins TRBV19 to TRBJ1-2; 8 bases are a match to TRBD1. V lost 6 bases, J lost 6 bases, and 3 bases stayed unmatched. This CDR3 spans 12 amino acids. Germline CDR1 reads LNHDA; CDR2 reads SQIVND (reference sequence). The CDR3 DNA sequence: TGTGCCAGTAGACAGGGGGTCGATGGCTACACCTTC. It translates to CASRQGVDGYTF.

This chain uses TRBV6-4 with TRBJ2-3; 12 bases align to TRBD2. With 5 bases clipped from V and 6 bases from J, the junction kept 9 bases outside the gene matches. The CDR3 has 16 residues. CDR1 MRHNA and CDR2 SNTAGT come from the germline V gene. In nucleotides, the CDR3 is TGTGCCAGCAGTTCGACTAGCGGGAGAGGGCGGGATACGCAGTATTTT. It codes for CASSSTSGRGRDTQYF.

This chain links TRBV4-1 with TRBJ2-1; 11 bases fit TRBD2. This CDR3 spans 15 amino acids. The germline V gene has CDR1 MGHRA and CDR2 YSYEKL. V was clipped by 0 bases and J by 5 bases; unmatched bases: 0. The CDR3 here is CASSQEGLADNEQFF. The CDR3 DNA is TGCGCCAGCAGCCAAGAGGGACTAGCGGACAATGAGCAGTTCTTC.

This sequence joins TRBV5-1 and TRBJ1-2; tentatively, D is TRBD1 (5 bases). V was clipped by 4 bases and J by 2 bases, with 15 bases between them. In germline, CDR1 is SGHRS, CDR2 YFSETQ. The CDR3 has 15 amino acids. The CDR3 reads CASSMVAGLNYGYTF. As DNA, the CDR3 is TGCGCCAGCAGCATGGTTGCAGGGCTCAACTATGGCTACACCTTC. Full variable domain (outside the CDR3, taken from reference TRBV5-1 and TRBJ1-2): KAGVTQTPRYLIKTRGQQVTLSCSPISGHRSVSWYQQTPGQGLQFLFEYFSETQRNKGNFPGRFSGRQFSNSRSEMNVSTLELGDSALYLCASSMVAGLNYGYTFGSGTRLTVV.

The chain uses TRBV15 and TRBJ2-1; 10 bases line up with TRBD2. Trimming cost V 5 bases and J 8 bases; bases outside gene matches: 9. CDR1 is LNHNV, CDR2 YYDKDF, per germline (reference sequence). CDR3 length: 15 residues. CDR3 residues: CATSVRSGRAHEQFF. Here the CDR3 DNA reads TGTGCCACCAGCGTCCGGAGCGGGAGGGCCCATGAGCAGTTCTTC.

J is TRBJ2-1 and V is TRBV2; TRBD2 agrees at 15 bases. The CDR3 is made up of 18 amino acids. The J segment lost 0 bases and the V segment lost 6 bases, leaving 6 bases of the junction unmatched. Germline CDR1 SNHLY, CDR2 FYNNEI. CDR3 sequence: CASSGTSGGQSSYNEQFF. As DNA, the CDR3 is TGTGCCAGCAGCGGGACTAGCGGGGGGCAGAGCTCCTACAATGAGCAGTTCTTC.

On this clone itself: Germline and junction disagree at one end, which may indicate a read error. The chain carries TRBV6-4 and TRBJ2-4; tentatively, D is TRBD1 (7 bases). This CDR3 is built from 13 residues. Germline CDR1 MRHNA, CDR2 SNTAGT. For the CDR3, the DNA is TGTGCCAGCAGTGACTCTGGAGGGGGCTCGACTATCTTC. This codes for CASSDSGGGSTIF.

The chain has TRBV25-1 and TRBJ2-5; 8 bases are a match to TRBD2. This CDR3 region has 16 residues. Germline CDR1 is MGHDK and CDR2 is SYGVNS. With V trimmed by 1 base and J by 4 bases, 8 bases remained unmatched. The CDR3 sequence: CASSEWVSGDGETQYF. The CDR3 bases are TGTGCCAGCAGTGAATGGGTTAGCGGGGATGGAGAGACCCAGTACTTC.

The chain has TRBV5-4 and TRBJ1-1; tentatively, D is TRBD1 (5 bases). The CDR3 has 14 residues. CDR1 SGHNT and CDR2 YYREEE come from the germline V gene (reference sequence). Trimming took off 5 bases at V and 1 base at J, with 12 bases between the two ends. CDR3 bases: TGTGCCAGCAGAGATTGGGACTCGAACACTGAAGCTTTCTTT. Translating gives CASRDWDSNTEAFF.

The J gene is TRBJ1-2, the V gene TRBV5-8; TRBD1 agrees at 12 bases. The CDR3 sequence is 15 residues long. With V trimmed by 3 bases and J by 8 bases, 8 bases remained unmatched. Germline V gene data show CDR1 as SGHTS and CDR2 as YDEGEE. This CDR3 is CASSSYGTGGTGYTF. The DNA for the CDR3 is TGTGCCAGCAGCTCGTACGGGACAGGGGGCACAGGCTACACCTTC.

The chain recombines TRBV9 with TRBJ1-4; D is unresolved. The CDR3 extends over 15 amino acids. Trimming took off 0 bases at V and 1 base at J, with 7 bases between the two ends. In germline, CDR1 is SGDLS, CDR2 YYNGEE. The CDR3 coding sequence is TGTGCCAGCAGCGTAGGGGTCCTAACTAATGAAAAACTGTTTTTT. Its translation: CASSVGVLTNEKLFF.

The gene calls are TRBV4-1 and TRBJ2-3, with 8 nucleotides matching TRBD2. Trimming removed 3 bases from V and 6 bases from J; junction bases left unmatched: 14. Germline V gene data show CDR1 as MGHRA and CDR2 as YSYEKL. The CDR3 totals 17 residues. The chain's CDR3 is CASSHPTSGLGGDTQYF. The CDR3 DNA reads TGCGCCAGCAGCCATCCTACTAGCGGCCTGGGGGGGGATACGCAGTATTTT.

The genes are TRBV7-9 and TRBJ1-2, with 7 nucleotides matching TRBD1. The V segment lost 4 bases and the J segment 5 bases; nucleotides outside the gene matches: 10. Per the germline V gene, CDR1 is SEHNR and CDR2 is FQNEAQ (reference sequence). The CDR3 spans 15 residues. The CDR3 loop is CASSSPPRGDYGYTF. The CDR3 DNA is TGTGCCAGCAGCTCCCCCCCCAGGGGGGATTATGGCTACACCTTC.

V usage is TRBV28 and J usage is TRBJ2-7; D unresolved. The CDR3 contains 14 residues. V was pared by 6 bases and J by 2 bases, with 14 bases between. Germline CDR1 is MDHEN and CDR2 is SYDVKM. Here the CDR3 reads CASRTPQSTYEQYF. DNA for the CDR3: TGTGCCAGCAGGACTCCACAGAGCACCTACGAGCAGTACTTC.

The chain recombines TRBV14 with TRBJ2-1, with 7 bases identical to TRBD1. With 6 bases clipped from V and 6 bases from J, the junction kept 11 bases outside the gene matches. The CDR3 spans 15 residues. CDR1 is SGHDN, CDR2 FVKESK, per germline. The CDR3, as DNA: TGTGCCAGCAGAATGACAGGGTCTCTAGGCAATGAGCAGTTCTTC. Its protein product is CASRMTGSLGNEQFF.

The chain is built from TRBV7-6 and TRBJ1-1, with D hard to call. The CDR3 is 14 amino acids. Trimming shortened V by 4 bases and J by 0 bases, and 9 bases separated the two germline ends. Germline V gene sequence: CDR1 SGHVS, CDR2 FNYEAQ. The CDR3 loop is CASSSLGMNTEAFF. The CDR3 DNA follows: TGTGCCAGCAGCTCCTTAGGAATGAACACTGAAGCTTTCTTT.

This sequence joins TRBV5-4 and TRBJ2-5; D might be TRBD2 (6 bases). The germline V gene encodes CDR1 SGHNT and CDR2 YYREEE (reference sequence). The CDR3 loop spans 15 amino acids. V lost 3 bases and J 2 bases, leaving 14 bases between the germline ends. The CDR3 loop reads CASSSWRDFQETQYF. CDR3 sequence (DNA): TGTGCCAGCAGCTCTTGGAGGGACTTTCAAGAGACCCAGTACTTC.

In the case of this clone: A read error may account for a junction end that differs from germline. The rearrangement joins TRBV27 to TRBJ1-4; D not resolved. The V gene's germline CDR1 is MNHEY and CDR2 SMNVEV (reference sequence). CDR3 size: 14 residues. The CDR3 region is CASSSSSPNEKLFF. CDR3 DNA: TGTGCCAGCAGTTCATCCTCACCTAACGAAAAACTGTTTTTT.

This sequence joins TRBV4-1 and TRBJ1-1, with unresolved D. Trimming left V 1 base short and J 4 bases short, with 13 bases between. The CDR3 runs to 15 residues. Germline values: CDR1 MGHRA, CDR2 YSYEKL. The CDR3 spells CASSQVRHMGTEAFF. For the CDR3, the DNA is TGCGCCAGCAGCCAAGTGCGACATATGGGCACTGAAGCTTTCTTT.

The V gene is TRBV9, the J gene TRBJ1-1, with unresolved D. CDR1 is SGDLS and CDR2 is YYNGEE in the germline V gene. The ends were cut back, 0 bases at V and 4 bases at J, with 10 bases in the middle. The CDR3 has 14 residues. The CDR3 bases are TGTGCCAGCAGCGTAGACTTCACCCCCACTGAAGCTTTCTTT. It encodes CASSVDFTPTEAFF.